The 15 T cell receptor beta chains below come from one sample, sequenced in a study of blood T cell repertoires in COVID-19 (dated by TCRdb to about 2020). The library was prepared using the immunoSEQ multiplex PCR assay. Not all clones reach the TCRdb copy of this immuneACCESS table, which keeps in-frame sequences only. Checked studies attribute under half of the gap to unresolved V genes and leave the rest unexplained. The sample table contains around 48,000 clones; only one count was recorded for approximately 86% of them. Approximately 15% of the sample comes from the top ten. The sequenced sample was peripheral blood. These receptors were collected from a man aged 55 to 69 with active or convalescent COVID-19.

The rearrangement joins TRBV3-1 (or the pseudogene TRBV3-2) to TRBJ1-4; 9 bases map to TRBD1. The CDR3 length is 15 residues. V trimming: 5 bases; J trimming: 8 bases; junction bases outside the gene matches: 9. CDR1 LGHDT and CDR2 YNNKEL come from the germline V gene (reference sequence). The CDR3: CASSFADRGGEKLFF. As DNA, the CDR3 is TGTGCCAGCAGCTTCGCGGACAGGGGAGGCGAAAAACTGTTTTTT.

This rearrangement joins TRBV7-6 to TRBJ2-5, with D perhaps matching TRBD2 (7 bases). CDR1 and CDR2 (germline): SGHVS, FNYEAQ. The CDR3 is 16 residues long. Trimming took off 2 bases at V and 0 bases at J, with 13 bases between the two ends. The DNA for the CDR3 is TGTGCCAGCAGCTTAAGGGGCGGGGGCTACCAAGAGACCCAGTACTTC. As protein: CASSLRGGGYQETQYF.

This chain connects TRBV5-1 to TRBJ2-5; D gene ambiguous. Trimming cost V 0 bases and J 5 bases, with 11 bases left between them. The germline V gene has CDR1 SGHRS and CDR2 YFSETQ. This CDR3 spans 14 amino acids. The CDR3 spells CASSLGLASETQYF. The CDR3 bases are TGCGCCAGCAGCTTGGGACTGGCATCGGAGACCCAGTACTTC.

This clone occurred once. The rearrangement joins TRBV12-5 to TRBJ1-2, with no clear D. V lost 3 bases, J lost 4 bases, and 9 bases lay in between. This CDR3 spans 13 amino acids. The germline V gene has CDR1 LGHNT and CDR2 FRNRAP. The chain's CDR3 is CASGFGGIYGYTF. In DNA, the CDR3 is TGTGCTAGTGGTTTTGGAGGGATCTATGGCTACACCTTC. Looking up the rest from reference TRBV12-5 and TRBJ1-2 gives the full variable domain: DARVTQTPRHKVTEMGQEVTMRCQPILGHNTVFWYRQTMMQGLELLAYFRNRAPLDDSGMPKDRFSAEMPDATLATLKIQPSEPRDSAVYFCASGFGGIYGYTFGSGTRLTVV.

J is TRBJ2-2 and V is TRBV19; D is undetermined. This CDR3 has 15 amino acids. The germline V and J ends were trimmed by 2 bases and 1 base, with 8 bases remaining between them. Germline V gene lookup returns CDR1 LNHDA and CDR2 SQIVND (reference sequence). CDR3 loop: CASSITAGNTGELFF. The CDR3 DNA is TGTGCCAGTAGTATAACGGCAGGGAACACCGGGGAGCTGTTTTTT.

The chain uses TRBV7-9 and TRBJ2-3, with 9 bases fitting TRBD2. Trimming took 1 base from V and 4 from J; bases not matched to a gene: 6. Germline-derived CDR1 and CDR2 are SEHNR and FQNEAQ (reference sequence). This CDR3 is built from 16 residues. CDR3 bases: TGTGCCAGCAGCTTAGGCGGGGGGGTTATCGCAGATACGCAGTATTTT. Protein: CASSLGGGVIADTQYF.

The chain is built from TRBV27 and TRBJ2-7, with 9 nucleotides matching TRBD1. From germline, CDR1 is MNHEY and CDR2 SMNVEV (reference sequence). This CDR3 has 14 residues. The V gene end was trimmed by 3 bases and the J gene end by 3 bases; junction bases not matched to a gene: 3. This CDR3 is CASSFGTGHYEQYF. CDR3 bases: TGTGCCAGCAGTTTCGGGACAGGGCACTACGAGCAGTACTTC.

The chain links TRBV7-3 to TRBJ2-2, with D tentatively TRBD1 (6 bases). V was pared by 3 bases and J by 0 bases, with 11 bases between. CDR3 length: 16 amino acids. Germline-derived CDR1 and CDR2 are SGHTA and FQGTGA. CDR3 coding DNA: TGTGCCAGCAGCTTCGGGTGGACAGCGAACACCGGGGAGCTGTTTTTT. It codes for CASSFGWTANTGELFF.

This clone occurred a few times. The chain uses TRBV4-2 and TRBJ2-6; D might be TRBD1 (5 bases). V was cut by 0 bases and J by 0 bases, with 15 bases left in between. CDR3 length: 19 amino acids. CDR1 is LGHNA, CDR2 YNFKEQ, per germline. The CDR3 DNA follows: TGTGCCAGCAGCCAAGATAGGGGTCCGGAGAGCTCTGGGGCCAACGTCCTGACTTTC. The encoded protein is CASSQDRGPESSGANVLTF.

The CDR3 spells CASSLTARGDIQYF. The CDR3 DNA is TGTGCCAGCAGCCTCACAGCTCGGGGGGACATTCAGTACTTC. The chain carries TRBV6-6 and TRBJ2-4; 7 nucleotides align to TRBD2. There are 14 residues in the CDR3. Germline values: CDR1 MNHNY, CDR2 SVGAGI (reference sequence). V gave up 6 bases and J gave up 8 bases; unmatched junction bases: 10.

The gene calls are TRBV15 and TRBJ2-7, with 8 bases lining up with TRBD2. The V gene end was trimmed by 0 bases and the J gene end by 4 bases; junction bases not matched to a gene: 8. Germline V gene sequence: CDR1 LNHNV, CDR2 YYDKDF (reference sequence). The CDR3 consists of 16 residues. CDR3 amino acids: CATSREHAGGIYEQYF. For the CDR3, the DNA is TGTGCCACCAGCAGAGAACATGCGGGGGGCATATACGAGCAGTACTTC.

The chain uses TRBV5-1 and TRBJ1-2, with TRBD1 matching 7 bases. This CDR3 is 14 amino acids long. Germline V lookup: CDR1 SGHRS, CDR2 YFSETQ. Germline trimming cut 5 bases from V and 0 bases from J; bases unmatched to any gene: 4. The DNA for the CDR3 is TGCGCCAGCAGAGCTCAGGGGGCTAACTATGGCTACACCTTC. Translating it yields CASRAQGANYGYTF.

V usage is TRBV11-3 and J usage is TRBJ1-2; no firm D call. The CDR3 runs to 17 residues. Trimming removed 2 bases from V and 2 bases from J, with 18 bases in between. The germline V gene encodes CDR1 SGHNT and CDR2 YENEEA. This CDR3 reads CASSLPWRGFPNYGYTF. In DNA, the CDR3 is TGTGCCAGCAGCTTACCCTGGAGAGGGTTCCCAAACTATGGCTACACCTTC.

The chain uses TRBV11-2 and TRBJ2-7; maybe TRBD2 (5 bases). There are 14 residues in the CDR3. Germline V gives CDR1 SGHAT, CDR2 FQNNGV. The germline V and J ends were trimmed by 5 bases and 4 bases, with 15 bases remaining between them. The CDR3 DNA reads TGTGCCAGCAGCCCCCGGCTTTCGGGGTACGAGCAGTACTTC. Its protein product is CASSPRLSGYEQYF.

The CDR3 sequence is CASSYSGTGLGEQYF. The CDR3 DNA follows: TGTGCCAGCAGTTACTCCGGGACAGGGTTAGGGGAGCAGTACTTC. The gene calls are TRBV6-5 and TRBJ2-7, with 9 bases that match TRBD1. With V trimmed by 0 bases and J by 7 bases, 7 bases remained unmatched. Looked up from germline, CDR1 is MNHEY and CDR2 is SVGAGI. This CDR3 contains 15 residues.